The present entry profiles one T cell receptor beta chain with its context. Repertoires were generated with immunoSEQ multiplex PCR, while TCRdb's copy carries only in-frame clones and drops some. The profile shows about 100,000 clones, roughly 89% of them singletons. Germline V gene lookup returns CDR1 LNHDA and CDR2 SQIVND (reference sequence). CDR3 length: 14 residues. Trimming left V 10 bases short and J 2 bases short, with 16 bases between. The data originate from a study of T cell responses to AZD1222 COVID-19 vaccine. This receptor was identified in an adult in good health. Sample: peripheral blood, taken on day 0 of AZD1222 vaccination. This chain uses TRBV19 with TRBJ2-3, with D perhaps TRBD1 (6 bases). As DNA, the CDR3 is TGTGCCAAATTGAGGGGGTCCTACACAGATACGCAGTATTTT. Protein sequence: CAKLRGSYTDTQYF.